The clone carrying this TCR beta chain was seen many times. The antigen is unknown. Amplified regions were TCR beta CDR3 sequences from RNA transcripts. The TCR CDR3 first-round RT-PCR relied on the HTBI primer set. TCRdb reprocessed the multiplex PCR reads via MiXCR and lists one record per CDR3 protein. Of 250,000 or so distinct CDR3 sequences listed, about a sixth are singletons. The source of the sample is a study of T cells in Graves' hyperthyroidism and ophthalmopathy. Study-wide points: Model output signaled ophthalmopathy a median approximately 6.2 months ahead of onset. Most thyroid clonotypes expanded above 0.001 appeared in blood too.

The germline V gene encodes CDR1 SEHNR and CDR2 FQNEAQ (reference sequence). The CDR3 runs to 13 residues. With 3 bases removed from V and 10 bases from J, the gap between germline ends came to 13 bases. Subjects with ophthalmopathy showed a Clinical Activity Score no lower than 3, a NOSPECS grade no lower than 4, and a duration shorter than 3 months. Diagnostic assessment was based on clinical symptoms, serum thyroxine and TRAb, thyroid ultrasound and orbital computed tomography. Sequencing was performed on blood. This TCR came from a woman under 30 with Graves' ophthalmopathy. The chain has TRBV7-9 and TRBJ2-1; D tentatively fits TRBD1 or TRBD2 (6 bases each). In DNA form, the CDR3 reads TGTGCCAGCAGCTTTCCGGGGGCTGGCGAGCAGTTCTTC. Amino acid sequence: CASSFPGAGEQFF.